This record concerns one T cell receptor (beta chain) sequence. Using immunoSEQ multiplex PCR, the repertoire was profiled, and TCRdb retains in-frame clones only, with some absent. The repertoire has a few hundred thousand clones, roughly nine tenths of them found once; the top ten carry about 0.86%. Self-reported history from a screening survey and questionnaire set each donor's cohort. During the 2 weeks before they entered the study, exposed participants had met someone with a PCR-confirmed or clinician-diagnosed COVID-19 case. This sample was taken from a study of blood T cell repertoires in COVID-19. About the study: T cells, B-cell-depleted T cells, or PBMCs provided the cDNA or gDNA that served as material.

The TCR sequence derives from a woman between 40 and 55 years old who had been exposed to COVID-19. Material: PBMCs or T cells enriched from blood (not recorded which).

The CDR3 DNA follows: TGTGCCACCAGCAGAGATAGGGGACAGAGGAACACTGAAGCTTTCTTT. Protein product: CATSRDRGQRNTEAFF. J is TRBJ1-1 and V is TRBV15, with 7 bases lining up with TRBD1. This CDR3 region has 16 residues. The V gene's germline CDR1 is LNHNV and CDR2 YYDKDF (reference sequence). Trimming took 0 bases from V and 1 from J; bases not matched to a gene: 5. Using reference TRBV15 and TRBJ1-1 for the parts outside the CDR3, the full variable domain is DAMVIQNPRYQVTQFGKPVTLSCSQTLNHNVMYWYQQKSSQAPKLLFHYYDKDFNNEADTPDNFQSRRPNTSFCFLDIRSPGLGDTAMYLCATSRDRGQRNTEAFFGQGTRLTVV.